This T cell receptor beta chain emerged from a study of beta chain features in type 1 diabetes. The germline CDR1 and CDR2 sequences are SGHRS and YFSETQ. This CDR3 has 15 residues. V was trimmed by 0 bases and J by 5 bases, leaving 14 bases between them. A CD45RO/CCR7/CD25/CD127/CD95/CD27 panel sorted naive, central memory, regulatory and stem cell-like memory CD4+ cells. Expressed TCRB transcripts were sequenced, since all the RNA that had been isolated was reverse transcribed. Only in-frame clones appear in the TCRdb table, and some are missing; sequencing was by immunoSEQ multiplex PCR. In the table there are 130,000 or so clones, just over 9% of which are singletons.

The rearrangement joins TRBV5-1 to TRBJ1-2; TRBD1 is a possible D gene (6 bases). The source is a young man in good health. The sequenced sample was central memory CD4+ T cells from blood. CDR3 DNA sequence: TGCGCCAGCAGCTTGGTCGGCAGGGGCGAGTATGGCTACACCTTC. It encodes CASSLVGRGEYGYTF.